The sample holds a few counts of the clone carrying this T cell receptor beta chain. The antigen is unknown. The library targeted TCRbeta and was prepared with unique molecular identifiers. From the PCR reads, TCRdb called clonotypes with MiXCR, one entry per CDR3 protein. Among 100,000 or so distinct CDR3 sequences, about 7.5% were seen once, and the ten largest hold about 17%. This sample is part of a study of T-cell reconstitution after alpha-beta-depleted transplantation in children. Study results and limitations: Alpha-beta T cells present about two months after transplant were reported to originate from several hundred expanded graft clones. Once a year had passed after transplant, T-cell counts and diversity came mostly from newly produced T cells. Where some patients showed high TCRbeta diversity at day 60, it came from recipient T cells and thymic progenitors that had survived.

The input for sequencing was PBMCs, taken before TCRalphabeta/CD19-depleted stem cell transplant. This sequence was found in a boy younger than 10 with acute lymphoblastic leukemia, due to receive a stem cell transplant.

CDR3 residues: CASSSPGTAQETQYF. CDR3 bases: TGTGCCAGCAGTTCTCCCGGGACAGCACAAGAGACCCAGTACTTC. This chain joins TRBV12-3 or TRBV12-4 and TRBJ2-5, with TRBD1 identical over 7 bases. This CDR3 has 15 residues. Trimming took 4 bases from V and 2 from J; bases not matched to a gene: 7.